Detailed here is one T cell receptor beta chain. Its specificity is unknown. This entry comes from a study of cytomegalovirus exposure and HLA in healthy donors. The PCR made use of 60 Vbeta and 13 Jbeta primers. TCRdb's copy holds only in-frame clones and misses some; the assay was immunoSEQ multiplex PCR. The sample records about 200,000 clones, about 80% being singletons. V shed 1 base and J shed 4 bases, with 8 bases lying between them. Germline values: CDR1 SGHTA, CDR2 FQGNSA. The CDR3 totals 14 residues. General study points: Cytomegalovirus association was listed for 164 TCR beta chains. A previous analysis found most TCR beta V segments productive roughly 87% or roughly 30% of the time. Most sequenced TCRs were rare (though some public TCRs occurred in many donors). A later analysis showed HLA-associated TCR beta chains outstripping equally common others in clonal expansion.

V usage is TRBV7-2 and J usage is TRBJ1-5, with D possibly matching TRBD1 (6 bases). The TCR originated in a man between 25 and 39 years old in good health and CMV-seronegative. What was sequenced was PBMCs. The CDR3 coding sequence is TGTGCCAGCAGCTTAGAGGGGGGGAATCAGCCCCAGCATTTT. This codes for CASSLEGGNQPQHF.